The 18 T cell receptor beta chains below were found in one sample sequenced in a study of T cell repertoires in cytomegalovirus infection. MiXCR was run by TCRdb on the reads, yielding one entry per CDR3 protein. Among about 740,000 distinct CDR3 sequences listed, 35% were seen once. Sequencing was carried out using PBMCs. The receptor source for this set is a human donor in good health (CMV status not recorded). Some clones in this sample may be carry-over from other donors' samples.

CDR3 in amino acids: CASSDPSREHGRTFF. In nucleotides, the CDR3 is TGTGCCAGCAGTGACCCCTCTCGGGAGCACGGCAGGACTTTCTTT. This chain connects TRBV6-1 to TRBJ1-1; D gene unclear. The CDR3 runs 15 residues. V dropped 3 bases and J dropped 12 bases, with 23 bases sitting between them. The germline V gene has CDR1 MNHNS and CDR2 SASEGT.

The table lists this clonotype with many counts. The V and J genes are TRBV7-8 and TRBJ2-1, with D perhaps matching TRBD1 (6 bases). Per germline, CDR1 SGHVS and CDR2 FQNEAQ. V was cut by 0 bases and J by 0 bases, with 15 bases left in between. This CDR3 comprises 18 residues. The CDR3 sequence is CASSLAGLRGSSYNEQFF. CDR3 in DNA: TGTGCCAGCAGCTTAGCAGGACTTAGGGGGAGCTCCTACAATGAGCAGTTCTTC.

The chain employs TRBV19 and TRBJ2-6, with unresolved D. From germline, CDR1 is LNHDA and CDR2 SQIVND (reference sequence). CDR3 size: 14 residues. The V gene lost 2 bases and the J gene lost 2 bases, with 4 bases spanning the gap. CDR3 in amino acids: CASSIRTGANVLTF. CDR3 nucleotides: TGTGCCAGTAGTATAAGGACTGGGGCCAACGTCCTGACTTTC.

The chain recombines TRBV25-1 with TRBJ1-1; no clear D gene. Germline V gene sequence: CDR1 MGHDK, CDR2 SYGVNS. V gave up 2 bases and J gave up 1 base, with 8 bases separating them. The CDR3 runs 14 residues. The CDR3 nucleotides read TGTGCCAGCAGTGAACTCGCCGCGAACACTGAAGCTTTCTTT. It is translated as CASSELAANTEAFF.

The chain is built from TRBV7-9 and TRBJ1-1, with D tentatively TRBD1 (6 bases). The CDR3 totals 13 residues. Germline assignment: CDR1 SEHNR and CDR2 FQNEAQ (reference sequence). Trimming removed 8 bases from V and 2 bases from J, with 12 bases in between. The CDR3 reads CASGGWQNTEAFF. The CDR3 region has the DNA TGTGCCAGCGGGGGCTGGCAAAACACTGAAGCTTTCTTT.

This clonotype was detected a few times. The V and J genes are TRBV7-2 and TRBJ1-3; D is perhaps TRBD1 (5 bases). The CDR3 contains 16 residues. CDR1 SGHTA and CDR2 FQGNSA come from the germline V gene. V lost 5 bases and J lost 0, with 14 bases in between. Written as DNA, the CDR3 is TGTGCCAGCAGCCCACGACAGAAGAGCTCTGGAAACACCATATATTTT. Its translation is CASSPRQKSSGNTIYF. Drawing the rest from reference TRBV7-2 and TRBJ1-3, the complete variable domain is GAGVSQSPSNKVTEKGKDVELRCDPISGHTALYWYRQSLGQGLEFLIYFQGNSAPDKSGLPSDRFSAERTGGSVSTLTIQRTQQEDSAVYLCASSPRQKSSGNTIYFGEGSWLTVV.

About this clonotype: One base away lies a much larger clone, so this may be a sequencing read error. Without the conserved terminal phenylalanine or tryptophan, this CDR3 likely stems from a read error. This chain uses TRBV7-2 with TRBJ1-2, with a weak D call TRBD1 (5 bases). The ends were cut back, 1 base at V and 5 bases at J, with 14 bases in the middle. CDR1 and CDR2 (germline): SGHTA, FQGNSA. The length of the CDR3 is 15 residues. The CDR3 reads CASSLEKAGIYGYTL. CDR3 DNA: TGTGCCAGCAGCTTAGAGAAGGCAGGGATTTATGGCTACACCTTA.

This clonotype was found a few times. The chain recombines TRBV4-1 with TRBJ1-3; D remains ambiguous. CDR1 is MGHRA and CDR2 is YSYEKL in the germline V gene. CDR3 length: 16 amino acids. V was shortened by 4 bases and J by 0 bases, with 13 bases between the two germline ends. For the CDR3, the DNA is TGCGCCAGCAGCCCCACCGAGGAAAGCTCTGGAAACACCATATATTTT. Its protein product is CASSPTEESSGNTIYF.

This rearrangement joins TRBV6-5 to TRBJ1-5; D unclear. The V and J ends lost 6 bases and 3 bases respectively, with 12 bases between them. Germline V gives CDR1 MNHEY, CDR2 SVGAGI. There are 14 residues in the CDR3. The DNA of the CDR3 is TGTGCCAGCAGACATCGGTCCGTCAATCAGCCCCAGCATTTT. This sequence encodes CASRHRSVNQPQHF.

In regard to this clonotype: A much more abundant neighbour one base away suggests this may be a read error. The chain joins TRBV7-4 to TRBJ2-7; D is ambiguous. The CDR3 sequence is 16 residues long. Germline CDR1 SGHVT, CDR2 SQSDAQ. The CDR3 sequence is CASSLAIGTHSYAQYF. The DNA of the CDR3 is TGTGCCAGCAGCTTAGCGATCGGTACGCACTCCTACGCGCAGTACTTC.

A note on this clonotype: As the CDR3 is not closed by the conserved phenylalanine or tryptophan, this likely results from a read error. The CDR3 sequence: CASTDPGSPSYEQYL. DNA of the CDR3: TGTGCCAGCACGGATCCGGGGTCTCCATCCTACGAGCAGTACTTA. The chain recombines TRBV2 with TRBJ2-7, with D possibly being TRBD2 (5 bases). This CDR3 is 15 amino acids long. V gave up 7 bases and J gave up 1 base, with 17 bases separating them. The germline V gene encodes CDR1 SNHLY and CDR2 FYNNEI.

This clonotype showed up just a few times. The V and J genes are TRBV14 and TRBJ2-1, with 7 bases matching TRBD1. The V and J ends lost 4 bases and 1 base, in that order; junction bases with no gene match: 7. Germline V CDR1 and CDR2: SGHDN, FVKESK. The CDR3 is made up of 16 amino acids. CDR3 in amino acids: CASSRKQGISYNEQFF. The CDR3 nucleotides read TGTGCCAGCAGCCGGAAACAGGGGATTTCCTACAATGAGCAGTTCTTC.

The chain employs TRBV12-3 or TRBV12-4 and TRBJ1-6, with TRBD1 matching over 8 bases. The CDR3 extends over 14 amino acids. V was pared by 2 bases and J by 10 bases, with 4 bases of the junction left unmatched. CDR3 residues: CASSLLTGASPLHF. The DNA for the CDR3 is TGTGCCAGCAGTTTATTGACAGGGGCCTCACCCCTCCACTTT.

Comment on this clonotype: Likely a read error: the CDR3 ends without its conserved phenylalanine or tryptophan. The rearrangement uses TRBV5-6 and TRBJ2-7; no firm D call. The V and J ends lost 3 bases and 2 bases respectively, with 15 bases between them. Germline V gene data show CDR1 as SGHDT and CDR2 as YYEEEE. This CDR3 is 15 amino acids long. DNA of the CDR3: TGTGCCAGCAGCTCGCATCCGGGCCCGACCTACGAGCAGTACTTA. This codes for CASSSHPGPTYEQYL.

This clonotype has more than one count but fewer than ten. The chain carries TRBV7-8 and TRBJ1-1; D ambiguous. The V gene lost 4 bases and the J gene lost 1 base, with 16 bases spanning the gap. Germline V gene sequence: CDR1 SGHVS, CDR2 FQNEAQ. CDR3 length: 16 amino acids. CDR3 DNA: TGTGCCAGCAGCTATGTAAGAGGAGGGAGGAACACTGAAGCTTTCTTT. It codes for CASSYVRGGRNTEAFF.

This clonotype was found once. The chain is built from TRBV5-1 and TRBJ2-2; 7 nucleotides align to TRBD2. The CDR3 spans 16 residues. Germline lookup yields CDR1 SGHRS and CDR2 YFSETQ. After removal of 1 base from V and 6 bases from J, the junction contained 9 bases not matched to a gene. This CDR3 reads CASSLNGLAVPGELFF. The DNA for the CDR3 is TGCGCCAGCAGCTTGAACGGGCTAGCGGTTCCCGGGGAGCTGTTTTTT.

CDR3 sequence: CASSFSHSPLHF. The DNA for the CDR3 is TGTGCCAGCAGCTTTTCTCATTCACCCCTCCACTTT. The chain links TRBV7-2 to TRBJ1-6, with D uncertain. CDR3 length: 12 amino acids. The V gene's germline CDR1 is SGHTA and CDR2 FQGNSA. Trimming pared 3 bases from V and 8 bases from J, leaving 5 bases between.

J is TRBJ2-3 and V is TRBV27, with TRBD1 matching 9 bases. The V and J ends lost 0 bases and 9 bases, in that order; junction bases with no gene match: 1. Germline-derived CDR1 and CDR2 are MNHEY and SMNVEV (reference sequence). The CDR3 is 13 amino acids. DNA of the CDR3: TGTGCCAGCAGTTTATCTGGGACAGGGACGCAGTATTTT. Protein product: CASSLSGTGTQYF.